Listed here are 7 T cell receptor beta chains from one sample, sequenced in a study of regulatory T cells in long-lasting Graves disease (dated by TCRdb to the early 2020s). The sample's time point label, in plain terms: newly diagnosed GD, antithyroid drugs for less than 3 months. For both TCR sequencing and RNA sequencing, RNA was extracted from PBMCs in TRIzol. The library relied on multiplex PCR. These reads were obtained on an Illumina HiSeq 4000. iRepertoire HTBI primers and Arm-PCR amplification of CDR3 regions were used to construct TCR beta libraries. TCRdb passed the public sequencing reads through fastp at Q25 and MiXCR, retaining productive beta sequences. All rows with the same CDR3 protein become a single entry with the most common DNA and genes. The sample includes under 700,000 distinct CDR3 sequences, with about 16% observed a single time. The ten top clones hold approximately 25% of the sample.

These data also formed part of another study, on T cells in Graves' hyperthyroidism and ophthalmopathy.

The specimen was peripheral blood mononuclear cells (PBMCs), collected at new diagnosis, from a patient treated with antithyroid drugs. The receptors come from a middle-aged woman with Graves disease. Donor details come from another sample of the same person, matched by shared clones.

This clonotype was seen a handful of times. The V call is TRBV6-1, the J call TRBJ1-3, with 8 nucleotides matching TRBD1. CDR3 length: 14 residues. The V and J ends lost 2 bases and 8 bases, in that order; junction bases with no gene match: 5. In germline, CDR1 is MNHNS, CDR2 SASEGT. Here the CDR3 reads CASSEQDRADTIYF. The CDR3 DNA follows: TGTGCCAGCAGTGAACAGGACAGGGCGGACACCATATATTTT.

V and J are TRBV19 and TRBJ1-1; D not certain. Trimming took 3 bases from V and 0 from J, leaving 2 bases between them. This CDR3 is built from 12 residues. Germline V gives CDR1 LNHDA, CDR2 SQIVND (reference sequence). The CDR3 nucleotides read TGTGCCAGTAGTATGGTGAACACTGAAGCTTTCTTT. It specifies CASSMVNTEAFF.

This clonotype was detected ten times or more. The V gene is TRBV12-3 or TRBV12-4, the J gene TRBJ2-2; 16 bases are a match to TRBD2. The J segment lost 6 bases and the V segment lost 7 bases, leaving 8 bases of the junction unmatched. CDR3 length: 17 residues. This CDR3 reads CASTHPGTSGGAGELFF. CDR3 coding DNA: TGTGCCAGCACCCATCCAGGGACTAGCGGGGGGGCCGGGGAGCTGTTTTTT.

This clonotype occurred many times. V usage is TRBV20-1 and J usage is TRBJ1-1; D unresolved. Per the germline V gene, CDR1 is DFQATT and CDR2 is SNEGSKA (reference sequence). This CDR3 comprises 14 residues. Trimming removed 0 bases at V and 3 bases at J, with 11 bases between. The CDR3 is CSARDWRTDTEAFF. CDR3 sequence (DNA): TGCAGTGCTAGAGATTGGCGAACCGACACTGAAGCTTTCTTT.

In its sample, this clonotype was seen a few times. The chain combines TRBV11-2 with TRBJ1-2; weak D call: TRBD1 (5 bases). Trimming shortened V by 1 base and J by 4 bases, and 13 bases separated the two germline ends. From germline, CDR1 is SGHAT and CDR2 FQNNGV. This CDR3 has 15 residues. The CDR3 region has the DNA TGTGCCAGCAGCTTAGTTCCGGGGGAGATCTATGGCTACACCTTC. It translates to CASSLVPGEIYGYTF.

This sequence joins TRBV9 and TRBJ1-2, with TRBD1 as a possible D gene (6 bases). CDR3 length equals 14 residues. V was pared by 9 bases and J by 3 bases, with 18 bases between. The V gene's germline CDR1 is SGDLS and CDR2 YYNGEE. The CDR3 sequence: CANSWGQSDYGYTF. DNA of the CDR3: TGTGCCAACAGTTGGGGGCAGTCCGACTATGGCTACACCTTC.

The J gene is TRBJ1-1, the V gene TRBV3-1, with a possible D match to TRBD1 (5 bases). Germline values: CDR1 LGHDT, CDR2 YNNKEL (reference sequence). There are 15 residues in the CDR3. The V end was cut by 1 base, the J end by 5 bases, with 14 bases between. CDR3: CASSQGDPKVTEAFF. The CDR3, as DNA: TGTGCCAGCAGCCAAGGGGACCCCAAGGTGACTGAAGCTTTCTTT.